This T cell receptor (beta chain) was captured in a study of preoperative IRX-2 immunotherapy in early breast cancer. The treatment here: preoperative locoregional IRX-2 cytokine immunotherapy. This table comes from immunoSEQ multiplex PCR, and its TCRdb copy is limited to in-frame clones, with some not included. There are more than 25,000 clones in the sample; roughly 77% occur only once, and approximately 1.5% lies in the top ten. The sample consisted of lymph node tissue, taken after IRX-2 immunotherapy. This TCR was recovered from a human donor with breast cancer.

The CDR3 spells CASSYGFSGNTIYF. In nucleotides, the CDR3 is TGTGCCAGCAGTTACGGATTCTCTGGAAACACCATATATTTT. The chain couples TRBV6-8 to TRBJ1-3; D is unresolved. The CDR3 is 14 residues long. The V end lost 2 bases, the J end lost 0 bases, and 5 bases lay between the germline ends. Per the germline V gene, CDR1 is MNHGY and CDR2 is SAAAGT.